This TCR beta chain comes out of a study of cytomegalovirus exposure and HLA in healthy donors. General study points: Solely CMV serostatus was available to characterize immune exposure.

This CDR3 comprises 16 residues. Trimming at V came to 0 bases and at J to 2 bases, leaving 4 bases not matched to a gene. Germline V gene sequence: CDR1 SGHDT, CDR2 YYEEEE. Concerning this clone: Its antigen is not identified.

Amplification used 60 Vbeta primers and 13 Jbeta primers. The method was immunoSEQ multiplex PCR; TCRdb's version includes in-frame clones alone and lacks a portion of them. The sample shows about 200,000 clones, around 75% of them seen only once. The sequence came from a young woman in good health and CMV-seronegative. This rearrangement joins TRBV5-6 to TRBJ2-3, with 9 bases matching TRBD2. The sequencing sample was made of PBMCs. Here the CDR3 DNA reads TGTGCCAGCAGCTTGGAGGGACTAGCTGTCACAGATACGCAGTATTTT. Its protein is CASSLEGLAVTDTQYF. Full variable domain (rest looked up from reference TRBV5-6 and TRBJ2-3): DAGVTQSPTHLIKTRGQQVTLRCSPKSGHDTVSWYQQALGQGPQFIFQYYEEEERQRGNFPDRFSGHQFPNYSSELNVNALLLGDSALYLCASSLEGLAVTDTQYFGPGTRLTVL.